This T cell receptor beta chain stems from a study of cytomegalovirus exposure and HLA in healthy donors. Study-wide context: There were approximately 85 million unique TCRs (from HLA-typed donors) in an early data release.

Though probably carrying unrecorded immune exposures, donors were nominally healthy at sampling. CDR1 is LNHDA and CDR2 is SQIVND in the germline V gene (reference sequence). There are 13 residues in the CDR3. V was pared by 5 bases and J by 4 bases, with 11 bases between. As for this clone: Its antigen is still unknown.

Study results and caveats: Upon later analysis, HLA-associated TCR beta chains proved more clonally expanded than other, equally common chains. A list of roughly 180 TCR beta chains associated with cytomegalovirus was given.

With 60 Vbeta and 13 Jbeta primers, the PCR was carried out. TCRdb's table, derived via immunoSEQ multiplex PCR, lists solely in-frame clones and lacks some. The table lists nearly 110,000 clones, approximately 71% of them singletons. The sample consisted of PBMCs. The clonotype comes from a middle-aged man in good health and CMV-seronegative. V gene TRBV19 combines with J gene TRBJ1-2, with D maybe TRBD1 (6 bases). This CDR3 is CASSSGVGYGYTF. For the CDR3, the DNA is TGTGCCAGTAGTTCAGGGGTCGGCTATGGCTACACCTTC.